This T cell receptor (beta chain) emerged from a study of cytomegalovirus exposure and HLA in healthy donors. This clone was picked up a small number of times. The antigen is unknown. Study-level points and caveats: TRBV6-2, TRBV6-3 and other indistinguishable V segments were excluded. Solely CMV serostatus was available to characterize immune exposure. TCR beta V- and J-gene trimming, according to a later analysis, was linked to a missense DCLRE1C variant.

The CDR3 length is 16 residues. Germline CDR1 and CDR2: MNHEY and SVGAGI. V was clipped by 0 bases and J by 1 base; unmatched bases: 3. The PCR made use of 60 Vbeta and 13 Jbeta primers. Clones were sequenced by immunoSEQ multiplex PCR, and TCRdb holds only the in-frame ones, with some missing. Among 100,000 to 150,000 clones listed, approximately 84% were seen once. The source of this sequence is a boy younger than 10 in good health and CMV-seronegative. Sequencing used PBMCs. The chain has TRBV6-5 and TRBJ1-5, with 7 positions matching TRBD1. CDR3 sequence: CASSYSGTASNQPQHF. DNA of the CDR3: TGTGCCAGCAGTTACTCAGGGACAGCAAGCAATCAGCCCCAGCATTTT.